The source of this T cell receptor (beta chain) is a study of blood T cell repertoires in COVID-19. Whole-study context: Both acute and convalescent COVID-19 samples were obtained from the United States, Italy and Spain. In each case, the material was cDNA or gDNA derived from T cells, B-cell-depleted T cells, or PBMCs.

As processed by the authors: Estimated nucleated cell counts came from reference gene primer amplification. Assay used: immunoSEQ multiplex PCR; TCRdb lists only in-frame clones, some missing. V, J and clone size are taken as reported in that table, and D and trimming were inferred from the DNA itself. The sample consists of around 240,000 clones, around 88% of them appearing once. CDR1 is SGHTA, CDR2 FQGTGA, per germline. The V and J ends lost 3 bases and 1 base respectively, with 12 bases between them. The CDR3 sequence is 15 residues long. The specimen sequenced was peripheral blood. The genes are TRBV7-3 and TRBJ2-5; D ambiguous. The TCR was taken from a woman between 25 and 40 years old who had recovered from COVID-19. The CDR3 DNA reads TGTGCCAGCAGCTTGGAGCCGACGGCCCAAGAGACCCAGTACTTC. Translating it yields CASSLEPTAQETQYF.